The T cell receptor (beta chain) under discussion was sequenced for a study of T cells in Graves' hyperthyroidism and ophthalmopathy. This clonotype has a count of ten or more. The antigen is undetermined. Lactation, pregnancy, other autoimmune disease or uncontrolled infection led to exclusion of patients. The CDR3 regions of TCR beta were amplified from RNA transcripts. HTBI primers were employed in a first-round RT-PCR of the TCR CDR3. MiXCR, applied by TCRdb to the multiplex PCR reads, yields one record per CDR3 protein. The table lists under 300,000 distinct CDR3 sequences, 20% to 25% of them singletons. Findings of the study overall: Model-based prediction identified ophthalmopathy a median about 6.8 months prior to its onset. Researchers report that a 13 V-J model separated ophthalmopathy from stable hyperthyroidism.

This TCR derives from a man in his forties with Graves' hyperthyroidism that later progressed to Graves' ophthalmopathy. The sequencing input was blood.

Here the CDR3 reads CASSQGVAGVYEQYF. The CDR3 DNA reads TGCGCCAGCAGCCAAGGGGTAGCGGGAGTCTACGAGCAGTACTTC. The rearrangement uses TRBV4-1 and TRBJ2-7; TRBD2 aligns across 9 bases. Trimming removed 1 base from V and 3 bases from J; junction bases left unmatched: 4. CDR1 and CDR2 (germline): MGHRA, YSYEKL. The CDR3 extends over 15 amino acids.